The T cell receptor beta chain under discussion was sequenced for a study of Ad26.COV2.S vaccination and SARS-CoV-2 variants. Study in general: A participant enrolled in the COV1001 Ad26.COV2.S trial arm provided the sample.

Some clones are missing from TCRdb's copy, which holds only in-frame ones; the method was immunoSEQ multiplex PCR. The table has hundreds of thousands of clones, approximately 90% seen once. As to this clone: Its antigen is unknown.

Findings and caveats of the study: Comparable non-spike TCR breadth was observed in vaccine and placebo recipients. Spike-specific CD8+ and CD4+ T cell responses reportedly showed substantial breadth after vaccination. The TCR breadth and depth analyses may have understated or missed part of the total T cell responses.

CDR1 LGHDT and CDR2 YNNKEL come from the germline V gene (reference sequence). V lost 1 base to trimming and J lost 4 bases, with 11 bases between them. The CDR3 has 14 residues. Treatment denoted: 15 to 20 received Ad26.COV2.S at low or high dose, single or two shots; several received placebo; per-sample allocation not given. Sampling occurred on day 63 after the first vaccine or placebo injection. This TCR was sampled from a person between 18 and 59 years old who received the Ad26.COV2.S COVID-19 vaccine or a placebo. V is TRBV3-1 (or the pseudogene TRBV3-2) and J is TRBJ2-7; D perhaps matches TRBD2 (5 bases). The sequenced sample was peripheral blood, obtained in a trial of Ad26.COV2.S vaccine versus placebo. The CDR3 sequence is CASSQAPGGYEQYF. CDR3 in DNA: TGTGCCAGCAGCCAAGCTCCCGGAGGTTACGAGCAGTACTTC.